This T cell receptor beta chain was documented in a study of blood T cell repertoires in COVID-19. This clone was detected once. After removal of 4 bases from V and 1 base from J, the junction contained 6 bases not matched to a gene. The germline V gene encodes CDR1 LGHDT and CDR2 YNNKEL (reference sequence). CDR3 size: 15 residues. Across about two dozen US areas, participants ranged in age from 18 to 89 years. Only in-frame clones appear in the TCRdb table, and some are missing; sequencing was by immunoSEQ multiplex PCR. Of about 270,000 clones in the sample, 90% are singletons; the top ten hold roughly 4.3%.

The source material was PBMCs or T cells enriched from blood (not recorded which). The receptor comes from a woman in her thirties with acute COVID-19. The chain carries TRBV3-1 (or the pseudogene TRBV3-2) and TRBJ1-1; TRBD1 aligns across 7 bases. CDR3 sequence: CASSLENRGNTEAFF. For the CDR3, the DNA is TGTGCCAGCAGCCTTGAGAACAGGGGGAACACTGAAGCTTTCTTT.